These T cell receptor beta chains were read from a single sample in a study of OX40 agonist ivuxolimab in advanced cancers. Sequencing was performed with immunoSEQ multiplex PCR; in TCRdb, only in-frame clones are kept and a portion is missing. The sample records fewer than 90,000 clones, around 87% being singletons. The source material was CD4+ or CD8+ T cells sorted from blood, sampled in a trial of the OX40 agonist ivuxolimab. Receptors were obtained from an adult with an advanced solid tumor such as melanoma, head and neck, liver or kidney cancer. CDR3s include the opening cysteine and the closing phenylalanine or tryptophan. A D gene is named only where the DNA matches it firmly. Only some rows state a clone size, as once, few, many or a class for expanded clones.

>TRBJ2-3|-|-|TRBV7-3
TGTGCCAGCAGCCCACGATCTACCTTTCGTACAGATATGCAGTATTTT
CASSPRSTFRTDMQYF
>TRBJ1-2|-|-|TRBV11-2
TGTGCCAGCAGCTTAGGGGACAAGGGCCCCTATGGCTACACCTTC
CASSLGDKGPYGYTF
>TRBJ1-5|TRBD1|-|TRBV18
TGTGCCAGCTCATCCGGGACAGGTCAGCCCCAGCATTTT
CASSSGTGQPQHF
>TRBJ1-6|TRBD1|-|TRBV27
TGTGCCAGCAGCCTGGACAGGTACTCACCCCTCCACTTT
CASSLDRYSPLHF
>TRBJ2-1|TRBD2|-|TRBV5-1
TGCGCCAGCAGCGCGTTAGCGGGGGGGCTCTACAATGAGCAGTTCTTC
CASSALAGGLYNEQFF
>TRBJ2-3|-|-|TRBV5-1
TGCGCCAGCAGCCGCGGGGCCGGGGACACAGATACGCAGTATTTT
CASSRGAGDTDTQYF
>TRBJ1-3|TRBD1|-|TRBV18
TGTGCCAGCTCACCAGACAGGGTCGAAAACACCATATATTTT
CASSPDRVENTIYF
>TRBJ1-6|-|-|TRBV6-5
TGTGCCAGCAGTTACTCGATGGAGAGAAATTCACCCCTCCACTTT
CASSYSMERNSPLHF
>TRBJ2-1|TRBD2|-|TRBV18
TGTGCCAGCTCCCCTCAGATTGAGCGGGGGGGCCAGGGCAATGAGCAGTTCTTC
CASSPQIERGGQGNEQFF
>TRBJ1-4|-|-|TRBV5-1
TGCGCCAGCAGCTTGGAGTGGGATAATGAAAAACTGTTTTTT
CASSLEWDNEKLFF
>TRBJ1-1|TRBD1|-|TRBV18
TGTGCCAGCTTCCGGACAGGCCCGAACACTGAAGCTTTCTTT
CASFRTGPNTEAFF
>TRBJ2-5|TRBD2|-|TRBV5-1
TGCGCCAGCAGAAATCGGGGGGGCCTTGAAGAGACCCAGTACTTC
CASRNRGGLEETQYF
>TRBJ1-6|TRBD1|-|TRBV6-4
TGTGCCGCCAACGGGACAGGCAGGTCACCCCTCCACTTT
CAANGTGRSPLHF
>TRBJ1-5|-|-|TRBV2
TGTGCCAGCAGTGAACGGCAGGGGAACGGTCAGCCCCAGCATTTT
CASSERQGNGQPQHF
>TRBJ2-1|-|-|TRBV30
TGTGCCTGGAGATCCTGGGAGAGCTCCTACAATGAGCAGTTCTTC
CAWRSWESSYNEQFF
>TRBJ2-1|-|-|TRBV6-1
TGTGCCAGCAGTGAAGCGAGGGGGAACGGGATCCTAGTCTACAATGAGCAGTTCTTC
CASSEARGNGILVYNEQFF
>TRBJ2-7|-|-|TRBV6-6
TGTGCCAGCAGTCCCGCAGGGAGCTCCTACGAGCAGTACTTC
CASSPAGSSYEQYF
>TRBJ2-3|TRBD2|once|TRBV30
TGTGCCTGGCGCGGGGGAGGAGATACGCAGTATTTT
CAWRGGGDTQYF
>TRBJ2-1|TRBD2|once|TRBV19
TGTGCCAGTAGTATCTCGCCTAGCGGTATCTACAATGAGCAGTTCTTC
CASSISPSGIYNEQFF
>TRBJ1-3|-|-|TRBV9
TGTGCCAGCAGCGTACAGGGAAGAACCGACTCTGGAAACACCATATATTTT
CASSVQGRTDSGNTIYF
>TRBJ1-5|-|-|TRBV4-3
TGCGCCAGCAGCCGAGACACCAATCAGCCCCAGCATTTT
CASSRDTNQPQHF
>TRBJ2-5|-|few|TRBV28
TGTGCCAGCAATCCCAATCTTGGGGGGGAGACCCAGTACTTC
CASNPNLGGETQYF
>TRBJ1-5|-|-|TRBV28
TGTGCCAGCACGGTCATATCGGATCAGCCCCAGCATTTT
CASTVISDQPQHF
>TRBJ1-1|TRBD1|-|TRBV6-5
TGTGCCAGCAGTAAGACAGGGATGAACACTGAAGCTTTCTTT
CASSKTGMNTEAFF
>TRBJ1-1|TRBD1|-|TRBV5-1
TGCGCCAGCAGCTTGCGGACAGGCGGCACTGAAGCTTTCTTT
CASSLRTGGTEAFF
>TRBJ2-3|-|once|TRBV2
TGTGCCAGCATCGGAATCGGGGGGCACACAGATACGCAGTATTTT
CASIGIGGHTDTQYF
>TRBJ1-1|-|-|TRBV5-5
TGTGCCAGCAGCCGGAGCATGAACACTGAAGCTTTCTTT
CASSRSMNTEAFF